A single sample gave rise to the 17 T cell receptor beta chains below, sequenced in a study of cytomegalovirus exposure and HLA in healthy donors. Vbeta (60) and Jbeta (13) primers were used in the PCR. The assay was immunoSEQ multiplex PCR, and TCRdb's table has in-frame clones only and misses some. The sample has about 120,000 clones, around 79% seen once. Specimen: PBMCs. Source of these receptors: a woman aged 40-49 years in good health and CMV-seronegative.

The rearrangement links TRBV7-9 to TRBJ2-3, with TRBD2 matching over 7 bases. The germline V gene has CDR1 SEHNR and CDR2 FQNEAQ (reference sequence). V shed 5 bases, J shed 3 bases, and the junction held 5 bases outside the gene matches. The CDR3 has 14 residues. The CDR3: CASSQGLLTDTQYF. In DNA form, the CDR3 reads TGTGCCAGCAGCCAGGGACTATTAACAGATACGCAGTATTTT.

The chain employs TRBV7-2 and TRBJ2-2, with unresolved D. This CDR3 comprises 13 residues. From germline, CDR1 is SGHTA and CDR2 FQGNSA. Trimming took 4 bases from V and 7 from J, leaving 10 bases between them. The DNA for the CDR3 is TGTGCCAGCAGCTCACTTCGTGGCGGGGAGCTGTTTTTT. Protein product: CASSSLRGGELFF.

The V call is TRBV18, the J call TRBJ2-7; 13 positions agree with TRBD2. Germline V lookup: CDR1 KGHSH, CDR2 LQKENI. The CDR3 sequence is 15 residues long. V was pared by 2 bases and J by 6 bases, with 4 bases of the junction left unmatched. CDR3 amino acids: CASSPGTSGISEQYF. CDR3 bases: TGTGCCAGCTCACCAGGGACTAGCGGGATTAGCGAGCAGTACTTC.

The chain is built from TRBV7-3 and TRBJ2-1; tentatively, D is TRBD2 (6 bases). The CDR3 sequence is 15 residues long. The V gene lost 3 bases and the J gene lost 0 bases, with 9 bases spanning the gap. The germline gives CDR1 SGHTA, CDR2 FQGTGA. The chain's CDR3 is CASSFTGSSYNEQFF. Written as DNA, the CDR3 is TGTGCCAGCAGCTTTACCGGGAGCTCCTACAATGAGCAGTTCTTC.

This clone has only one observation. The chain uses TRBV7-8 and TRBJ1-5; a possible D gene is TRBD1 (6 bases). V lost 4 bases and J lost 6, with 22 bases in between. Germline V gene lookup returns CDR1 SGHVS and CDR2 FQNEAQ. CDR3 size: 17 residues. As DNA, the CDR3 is TGTGCCAGCAGCTCAGTCCCCACAGGGCTGTCTGGTCAGCCCCAGCATTTT. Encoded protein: CASSSVPTGLSGQPQHF.

The CDR3 sequence: CASSLGFRAGQGYEQYF. The DNA for the CDR3 is TGTGCCAGCAGCTTAGGGTTTAGGGCGGGACAGGGCTACGAGCAGTACTTC. This chain connects TRBV7-2 to TRBJ2-7; TRBD1 matches 9 bases. The CDR3 sequence is 17 residues long. Germline trimming cut 1 base from V and 3 bases from J; bases unmatched to any gene: 10. Germline V CDR1 and CDR2: SGHTA, FQGNSA. Full variable domain (rest looked up from reference TRBV7-2 and TRBJ2-7): GAGVSQSPSNKVTEKGKDVELRCDPISGHTALYWYRQSLGQGLEFLIYFQGNSAPDKSGLPSDRFSAERTGGSVSTLTIQRTQQEDSAVYLCASSLGFRAGQGYEQYFGPGTRLTVT.

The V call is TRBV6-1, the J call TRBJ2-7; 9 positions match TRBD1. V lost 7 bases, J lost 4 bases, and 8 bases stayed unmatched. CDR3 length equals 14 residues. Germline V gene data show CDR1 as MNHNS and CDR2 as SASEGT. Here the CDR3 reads CASMQGQGFYEQYF. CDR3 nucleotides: TGTGCCAGCATGCAGGGACAGGGTTTTTACGAGCAGTACTTC.

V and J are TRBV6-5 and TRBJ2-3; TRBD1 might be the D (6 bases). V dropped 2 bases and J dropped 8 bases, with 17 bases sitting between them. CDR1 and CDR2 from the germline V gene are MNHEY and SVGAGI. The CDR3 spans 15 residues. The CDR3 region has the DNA TGTGCCAGCAGTTACCCGGCAGGGGCCGGTGGTACGCAGTATTTT. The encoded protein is CASSYPAGAGGTQYF.

The CDR3 DNA reads as TGCAGCGCCGGGACTGGGAATGACGGGGGTGAGCAGTTCTTC. Its protein product is CSAGTGNDGGEQFF. This chain joins TRBV29-1 and TRBJ2-1, with a possible D match to TRBD2 (6 bases). V lost 7 bases, J lost 9 bases, and 22 bases lay in between. In germline, CDR1 is SQVTM, CDR2 ANQGSEA. The CDR3 extends over 14 amino acids.

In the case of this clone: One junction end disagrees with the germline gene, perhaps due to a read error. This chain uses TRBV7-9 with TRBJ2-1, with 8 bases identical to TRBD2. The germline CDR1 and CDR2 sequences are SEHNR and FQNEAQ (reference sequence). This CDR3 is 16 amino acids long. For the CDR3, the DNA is TGCGCCAGCAGCCAAGAAGCGGGAGAACTCTACAATGAGCAGTTCTTC. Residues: CASSQEAGELYNEQFF.

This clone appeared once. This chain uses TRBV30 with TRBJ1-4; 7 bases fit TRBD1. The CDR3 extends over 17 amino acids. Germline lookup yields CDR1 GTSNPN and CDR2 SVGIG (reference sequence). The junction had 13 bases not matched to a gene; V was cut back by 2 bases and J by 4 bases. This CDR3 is CAWSFPGTAFNNEKLFF. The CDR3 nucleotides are TGTGCCTGGAGTTTCCCCGGGACAGCCTTTAATAATGAAAAACTGTTTTTT.

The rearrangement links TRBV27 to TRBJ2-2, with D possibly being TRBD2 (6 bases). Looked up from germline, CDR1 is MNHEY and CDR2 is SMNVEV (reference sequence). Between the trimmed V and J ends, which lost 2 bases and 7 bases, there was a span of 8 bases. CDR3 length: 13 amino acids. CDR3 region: CASSLTSIGELFF. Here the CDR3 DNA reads TGTGCCAGCAGTTTAACTAGCATCGGGGAGCTGTTTTTT.

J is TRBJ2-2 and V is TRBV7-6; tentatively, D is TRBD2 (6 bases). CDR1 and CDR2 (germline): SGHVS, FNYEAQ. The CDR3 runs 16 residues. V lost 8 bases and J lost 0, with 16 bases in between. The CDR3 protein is CASSYFGGPNTGELFF. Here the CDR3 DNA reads TGTGCCAGCTCTTATTTCGGGGGACCGAACACCGGGGAGCTGTTTTTT.

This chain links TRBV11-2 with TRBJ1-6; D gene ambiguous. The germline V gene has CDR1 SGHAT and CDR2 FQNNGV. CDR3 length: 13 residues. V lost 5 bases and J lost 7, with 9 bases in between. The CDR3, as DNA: TGTGCCAGCAGCACGCTTCGGAATTCACCCCTCCACTTT. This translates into CASSTLRNSPLHF.

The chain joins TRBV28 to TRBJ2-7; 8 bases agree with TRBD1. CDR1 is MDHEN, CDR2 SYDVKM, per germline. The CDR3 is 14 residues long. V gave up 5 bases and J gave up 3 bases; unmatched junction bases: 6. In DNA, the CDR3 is TGTGCCAGCAGTACAGCAGGGGGCCGCTACGAGCAGTACTTC. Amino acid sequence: CASSTAGGRYEQYF.

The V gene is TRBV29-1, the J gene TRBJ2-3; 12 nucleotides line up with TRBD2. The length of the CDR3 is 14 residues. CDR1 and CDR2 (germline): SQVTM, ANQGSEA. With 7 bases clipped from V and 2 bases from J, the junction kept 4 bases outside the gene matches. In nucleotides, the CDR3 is TGCAGCGCCCGACTAGCGGGGGTCACAGATACGCAGTATTTT. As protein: CSARLAGVTDTQYF.

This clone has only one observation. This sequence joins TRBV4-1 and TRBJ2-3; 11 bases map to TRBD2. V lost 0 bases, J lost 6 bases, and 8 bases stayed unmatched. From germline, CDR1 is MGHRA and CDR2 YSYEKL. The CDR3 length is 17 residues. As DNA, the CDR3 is TGCGCCAGCAGCCAAGATCGATTAGCGGGAGGGTCTGATACGCAGTATTTT. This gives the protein CASSQDRLAGGSDTQYF.